The clone carrying this TCR beta chain was recorded many times. Its antigen is as yet unknown. This entry comes from a study of T cells after yellow fever vaccination. A 5'RACE template-switching step, the method used to make TCR cDNA, added a universal primer site and UMIs. TCRdb re-analysed the 5' RACE reads in MiXCR, keeping a single row per CDR3 protein. The data show a few hundred thousand distinct CDR3 sequences, around 4.4% seen once. Regarding the study as a whole: Peaking faster, on day 5 versus 15, the secondary response was nonetheless weaker. Bulk-population clonotypes that are abundant could appear as contaminants in FACS-sorted repertoires. Just a small share of clonotypes turned up in the CD4 compartment as well as the CD8 compartment.

CDR3 length equals 14 residues. V was pared by 5 bases and J by 4 bases, with 6 bases of the junction left unmatched. The germline V gene encodes CDR1 MNHNS and CDR2 SASEGT. The gene calls are TRBV6-1 and TRBJ1-2, with 8 bases that match TRBD1. The TCR originated in a man aged 18 to 30 who received the YFV17D yellow fever vaccine. The sequences come from PBMCs, collected 15 days after the yellow fever booster vaccination. The CDR3 sequence is CASSLQGDSYGYTF. CDR3 coding DNA: TGTGCCAGCAGTTTACAGGGGGACTCCTATGGCTACACCTTC.